This TCR beta chain comes out of a study of molecular identifiers for immune sequencing clone quantification. V lost 5 bases and J 1 base, leaving 8 bases between the germline ends. Looked up from germline, CDR1 is SGHVS and CDR2 is FNYEAQ. This CDR3 is 14 amino acids long. In TCRdb, the PCR reads were re-called with MiXCR into one record per CDR3 protein. Among about 640,000 distinct CDR3 sequences listed, about 20% were seen once. The receptor was derived from a human donor in good health. Some libraries in this study had Jurkat cell RNA spiked in. The rearrangement joins TRBV7-6 to TRBJ2-2; no clear D. The sequenced material came from naive CD8+ T cells from blood, with Jurkat cell RNA spiked in. Indicated subset: FACS-sorted CD8+CD4-CCR7+CD45RA+ naive T cells. The CDR3 nucleotides are TGTGCCAGCAGCAGAGACATGAACACCGGGGAGCTGTTTTTT. This gives the protein CASSRDMNTGELFF. Variable domain in full (rest from reference TRBV7-6 and TRBJ2-2): GAGVSQSPRYKVTKRGQDVALRCDPISGHVSLYWYRQALGQGPEFLTYFNYEAQQDKSGLPNDRFSAERPEGSISTLTIQRTEQRDSAMYRCASSRDMNTGELFFGEGSRLTVL.